This T cell receptor (delta chain) was sequenced during a study of γδ T cells in repeated Plasmodium falciparum infection. Germline V gene lookup returns CDR1 TSWWSYY and CDR2 QGS. This CDR3 has 21 amino acids. TCRdb fed the multiplex PCR reads to CATT. The data show around 89,000 delta-chain clones, 1.4% seen once. As to this clone: A far larger clone is a single base away, which makes a read error likely.

Bulk repertoires came from Vgamma9/Vdelta2+ or Vdelta2-negative gammadelta T cells flow-sorted from PBMC. The source is a pool of human donors (malaria-infected and uninfected, not separated). V is TRDV1 and J is TRDJ1, with 10 bases aligning to TRDD3. Germline matching of the DNA provided the J gene here, since TCRdb leaves it blank. The material sequenced was gamma-delta T cells from blood. The CDR3 coding sequence is TGTGCCCTTGGGGAACAGGTGGGTTCACTGGGGGATTCCCGGTACACCGATAAACTCATCTTT. Translation: CALGEQVGSLGDSRYTDKLIF.